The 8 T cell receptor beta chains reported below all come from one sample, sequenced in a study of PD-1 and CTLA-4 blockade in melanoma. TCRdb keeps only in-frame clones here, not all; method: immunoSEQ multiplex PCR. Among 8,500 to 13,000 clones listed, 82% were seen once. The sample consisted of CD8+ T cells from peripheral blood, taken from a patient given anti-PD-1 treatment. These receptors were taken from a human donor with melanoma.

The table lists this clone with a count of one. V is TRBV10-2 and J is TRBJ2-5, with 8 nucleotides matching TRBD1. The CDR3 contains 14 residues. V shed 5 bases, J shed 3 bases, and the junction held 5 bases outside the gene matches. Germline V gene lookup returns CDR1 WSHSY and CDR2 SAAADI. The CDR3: CASSLADREETQYF. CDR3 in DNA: TGCGCCAGCAGTCTTGCGGACAGGGAAGAGACCCAGTACTTC.

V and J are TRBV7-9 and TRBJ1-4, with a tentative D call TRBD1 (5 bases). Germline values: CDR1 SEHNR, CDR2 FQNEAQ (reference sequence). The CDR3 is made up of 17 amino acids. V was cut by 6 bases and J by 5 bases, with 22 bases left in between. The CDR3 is CASSSFSQDSLNEKLFF. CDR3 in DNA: TGTGCCAGCAGTTCCTTCTCACAGGATAGCTTAAATGAAAAACTGTTTTTT. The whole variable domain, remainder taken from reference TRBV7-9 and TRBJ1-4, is DTGVSQNPRHKITKRGQNVTFRCDPISEHNRLYWYRQTLGQGPEFLTYFQNEAQLEKSRLLSDRFSAERPKGSFSTLEIQRTEQGDSAMYLCASSSFSQDSLNEKLFFGSGTQLSVL.

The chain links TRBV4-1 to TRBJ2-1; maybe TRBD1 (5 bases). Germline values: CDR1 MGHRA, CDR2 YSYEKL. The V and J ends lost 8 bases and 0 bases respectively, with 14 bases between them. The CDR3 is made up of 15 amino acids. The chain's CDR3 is CASRPTGSSYNEQFF. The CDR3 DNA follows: TGCGCCAGCCGCCCCACAGGCAGCTCCTACAATGAGCAGTTCTTC.

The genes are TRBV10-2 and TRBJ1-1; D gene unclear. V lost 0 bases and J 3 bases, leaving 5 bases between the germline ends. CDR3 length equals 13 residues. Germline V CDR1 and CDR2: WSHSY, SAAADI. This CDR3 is CASSESRDTEAFF. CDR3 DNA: TGCGCCAGCAGTGAGTCTAGGGACACTGAAGCTTTCTTT.

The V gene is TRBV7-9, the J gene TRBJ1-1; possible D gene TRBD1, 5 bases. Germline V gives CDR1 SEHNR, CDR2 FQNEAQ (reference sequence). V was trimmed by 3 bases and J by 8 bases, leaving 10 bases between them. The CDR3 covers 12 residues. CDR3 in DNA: TGTGCCAGCAGCTTTGAACAGGTGGAAGCTTTCTTT. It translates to CASSFEQVEAFF.

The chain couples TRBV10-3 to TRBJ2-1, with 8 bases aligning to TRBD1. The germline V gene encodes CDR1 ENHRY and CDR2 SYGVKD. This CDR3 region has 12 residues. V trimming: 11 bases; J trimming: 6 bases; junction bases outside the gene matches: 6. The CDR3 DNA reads TGTGCCTCCGGGACAGGACCCAATGAGCAGTTCTTC. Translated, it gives CASGTGPNEQFF.

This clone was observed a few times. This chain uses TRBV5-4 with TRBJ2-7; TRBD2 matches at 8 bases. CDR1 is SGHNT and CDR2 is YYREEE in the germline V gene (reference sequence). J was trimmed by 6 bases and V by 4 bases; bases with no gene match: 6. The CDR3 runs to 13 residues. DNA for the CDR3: TGTGCCAGCAGCCTTTCCGGGACTAGCGAGCAGTACTTC. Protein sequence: CASSLSGTSEQYF.

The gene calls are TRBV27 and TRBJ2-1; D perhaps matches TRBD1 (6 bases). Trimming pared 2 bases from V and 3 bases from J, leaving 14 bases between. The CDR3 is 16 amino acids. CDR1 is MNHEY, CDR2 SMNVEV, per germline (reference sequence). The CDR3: CASSLISGASYNEQFF. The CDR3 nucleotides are TGTGCCAGCAGTTTAATTTCAGGGGCTAGCTACAATGAGCAGTTCTTC.